This TCR beta chain appears in the sequencing data of a study of T cell clonality in common variable immunodeficiency. Points from the study as a whole: Compared with controls, CVID subjects had fewer shared TCRbeta clones. Authors noted CVID clonality's cause needs subpopulation repertoire sequencing. Fewer deletions and N-nucleotide insertions were reportedly seen in common variable immunodeficiency TCR beta sequences.

Most patients and controls had Caucasian heritage. As regards this clone: Its antigen remains unidentified. The missing CDR3 end, 3 residues past where the read stops, is filled in from the germline J gene.

This CDR3 region has 15 residues. Per the germline V gene, CDR1 is SEHNR and CDR2 is FQNEAQ (reference sequence). V was clipped by 5 bases and J by 4 bases; unmatched bases: 10. Sequencing was performed with immunoSEQ multiplex PCR; in TCRdb, only in-frame clones are kept and a portion is missing. In total the sample includes some 50,000 clones, none of them seen once. The sequenced sample consisted of peripheral blood mononuclear cells. The chain recombines TRBV7-9 with TRBJ1-1; TRBD1 matches 7 bases. The TCR sequence derives from a person aged 18 to 75 in good health. CDR3 protein: CASSRQGEGGTEAFF. The sequenced CDR3 bases are TGTGCCAGCAGCCGACAGGGTGAGGGGGGCACTGAA.